The sequence of this TCR beta chain was determined in a study of CD8+ T cells in alopecia areata. Study-wide results and limits: Higher clonality was seen in lesional scalp than in normal scalp, especially in alopecia totalis/universalis.

Germline CDR1 reads SGDLS; CDR2 reads YYNGEE. V dropped 4 bases and J dropped 6 bases, with 17 bases sitting between them. This CDR3 is 16 amino acids long. Stated treatment: oral pan-JAK inhibitor, 5-10 mg twice daily. Extracted RNA was reverse transcribed, and the resulting cDNA served as sequencing template. The assay was immunoSEQ multiplex PCR, and TCRdb's table has in-frame clones only and misses some. The table lists about 200,000 clones, less than 45% of them singletons. Comment on this clone: Its specificity is unknown.

The material was CD4+ T cells sorted from blood, obtained between weeks 30 and 35, from a patient treated with tofacitinib. The rearrangement links TRBV9 to TRBJ1-6, with D possibly TRBD1 on 6 matching bases. The receptor's source is a human donor with alopecia areata. CDR3 loop: CASSSPGKGVNSPLHF. CDR3 sequence (DNA): TGTGCCAGCAGCTCTCCGGGGAAGGGGGTTAATTCACCCCTCCACTTT.